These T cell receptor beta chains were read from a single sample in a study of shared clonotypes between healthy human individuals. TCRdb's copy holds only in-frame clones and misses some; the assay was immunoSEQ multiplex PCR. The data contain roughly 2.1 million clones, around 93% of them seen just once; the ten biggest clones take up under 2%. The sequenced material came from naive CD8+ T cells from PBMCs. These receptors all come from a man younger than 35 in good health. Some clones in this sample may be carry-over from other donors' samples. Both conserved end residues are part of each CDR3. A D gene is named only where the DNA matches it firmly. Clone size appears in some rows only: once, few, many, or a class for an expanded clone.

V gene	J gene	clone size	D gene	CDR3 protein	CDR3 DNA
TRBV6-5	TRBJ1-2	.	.	CASSYGREVDGYTF	TGTGCCAGCAGTTACGGGCGGGAGGTTGATGGCTACACCTTC
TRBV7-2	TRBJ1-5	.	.	CASSLSKKRPQHF	TGTGCCAGCAGCTTATCGAAGAAACGGCCCCAGCATTTT
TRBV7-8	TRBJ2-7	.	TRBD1	CASSSRSGTGGNEQYF	TGTGCCAGCAGCTCTAGGTCGGGGACAGGAGGAAACGAGCAGTACTTC
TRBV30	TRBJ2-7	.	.	CAWSVGGLSSYEQYF	TGTGCCTGGAGTGTGGGCGGACTCAGCTCCTACGAGCAGTACTTC
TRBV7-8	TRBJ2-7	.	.	CASSSISPTYEQYF	TGTGCCAGCAGCTCGATTTCCCCCACCTACGAGCAGTACTTC
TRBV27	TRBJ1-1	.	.	CASSTSGLTTEAFF	TGTGCCAGCAGTACGTCAGGGTTGACAACTGAAGCTTTCTTT
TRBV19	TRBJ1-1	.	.	CATSGGTEAFF	TGTGCCACATCGGGGGGCACTGAAGCTTTCTTT
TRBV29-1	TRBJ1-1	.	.	CSVGVRVAEAFF	TGCAGCGTTGGTGTCAGGGTAGCTGAAGCTTTCTTT
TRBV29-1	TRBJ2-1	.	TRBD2	CSVRTPSGRGAYNEQFF	TGCAGCGTCCGGACCCCTAGCGGGAGGGGAGCCTACAATGAGCAGTTCTTC
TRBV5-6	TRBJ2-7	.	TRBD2	CASSLGASGAGEQYF	TGTGCCAGCAGCTTGGGGGCTAGCGGGGCGGGCGAGCAGTACTTC
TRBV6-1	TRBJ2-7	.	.	CASNIQLDEQYF	TGTGCCAGCAATATCCAGTTGGACGAGCAGTACTTC
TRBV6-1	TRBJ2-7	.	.	CASSDGRGGLRGAEYF	TGTGCCAGCAGTGACGGCAGAGGGGGACTCCGGGGTGCGGAGTACTTC
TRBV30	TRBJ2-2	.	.	CACPGRKVTGELFF	TGTGCCTGCCCGGGGAGGAAGGTTACCGGGGAGCTGTTTTTT
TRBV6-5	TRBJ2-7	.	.	CASSFTRAATSYEQYF	TGTGCCAGCAGTTTTACCAGGGCCGCTACCTCCTACGAGCAGTACTTC
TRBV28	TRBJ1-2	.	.	CASSLISGGIPLGYTF	TGTGCCAGCAGTTTAATCAGCGGGGGAATCCCTTTGGGCTACACCTTC
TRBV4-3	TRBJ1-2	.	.	CASSQGLSYGYTF	TGCGCCAGCAGCCAGGGCCTCAGCTATGGCTACACCTTC
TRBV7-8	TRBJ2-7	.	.	CASSLYLLEQYF	TGTGCCAGCAGCTTATATCTCCTCGAGCAGTACTTC
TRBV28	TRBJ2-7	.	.	CASSVTGSGEQYF	TGTGCCAGTTCAGTCACAGGGTCGGGGGAGCAGTACTTC
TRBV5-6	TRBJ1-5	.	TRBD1	CASSQGTANQPQHF	TGTGCCAGCAGCCAAGGGACAGCCAATCAGCCCCAGCATTTT
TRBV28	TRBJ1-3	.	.	CASSFALAAVLYF	TGTGCCAGCAGTTTCGCCCTGGCAGCGGTCCTATATTTT
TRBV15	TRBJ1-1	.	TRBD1	CATSRRRQGKGTEAFF	TGTGCCACCAGCAGACGTAGACAGGGCAAGGGAACTGAAGCTTTCTTT
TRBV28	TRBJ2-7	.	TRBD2	CASTLSRRGEQYF	TGTGCCAGCACCCTATCACGGCGGGGGGAGCAGTACTTC
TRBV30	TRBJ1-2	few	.	CAWGQLQGYTF	TGTGCCTGGGGACAGCTACAAGGCTACACCTTC
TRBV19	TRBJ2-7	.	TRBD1	CASSITSGGEQYF	TGTGCCAGTAGTATAACGTCAGGGGGCGAGCAGTACTTC
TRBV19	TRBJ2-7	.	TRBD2	CASSPSRSGSHEQYF	TGTGCCAGTAGCCCTTCAAGGAGCGGGAGTCACGAGCAGTACTTC
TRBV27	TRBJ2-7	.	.	CASSWFGGSSYEQYF	TGTGCCAGCAGTTGGTTCGGGGGTAGCTCCTACGAGCAGTACTTC
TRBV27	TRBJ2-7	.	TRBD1	CASSLTGDGEQYF	TGTGCCAGCAGCCTTACAGGGGATGGCGAGCAGTACTTC
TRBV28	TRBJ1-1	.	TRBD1	CASSLRDSNTEAFF	TGTGCCAGCAGTCTCCGGGACAGCAACACTGAAGCTTTCTTT
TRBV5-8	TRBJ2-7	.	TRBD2	CASSLDGGGSYEQYF	TGTGCCAGCAGCTTGGACGGCGGGGGTTCCTACGAGCAGTACTTC
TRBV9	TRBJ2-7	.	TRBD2	CASSAQGLARSYEQYF	TGTGCCAGCAGCGCGCAGGGACTAGCCCGCTCCTACGAGCAGTACTTC
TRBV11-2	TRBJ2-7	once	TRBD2	CASSLGLAGASEQYF	TGTGCCAGCAGCTTAGGGCTAGCGGGAGCAAGCGAGCAGTACTTC
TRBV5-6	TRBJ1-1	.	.	CASSSGQRNTEAFF	TGTGCCAGCAGCTCAGGACAGAGGAACACTGAAGCTTTCTTT
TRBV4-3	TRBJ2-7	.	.	CASSQGQASYEQYF	TGCGCCAGCAGCCAAGGACAGGCGAGCTACGAGCAGTACTTC
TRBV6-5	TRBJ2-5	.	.	CASSLDRYPSGKYF	TGTGCCAGCAGCCTGGACAGATATCCCTCCGGCAAGTACTTC
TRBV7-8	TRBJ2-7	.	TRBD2	CASSLTSGSYEQYF	TGTGCCAGCAGCTTGACTAGCGGGAGTTACGAGCAGTACTTC
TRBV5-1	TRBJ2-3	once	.	CASSYGGGSPPDTQYF	TGCGCCAGCAGCTACGGCGGGGGCTCTCCCCCAGATACGCAGTATTTT
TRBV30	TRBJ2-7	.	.	CAWSVLDSYEQYF	TGTGCCTGGAGTGTACTGGACTCCTACGAGCAGTACTTC
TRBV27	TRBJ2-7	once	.	CASSSTRAYYEQYF	TGTGCCAGCAGTTCTACCAGGGCCTACTACGAGCAGTACTTC
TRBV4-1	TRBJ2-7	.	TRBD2	CASSQTLREKGTEQYF	TGCGCCAGCAGCCAAACTTTGCGGGAGAAGGGTACCGAGCAGTACTTC
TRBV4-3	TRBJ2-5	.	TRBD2	CASSQGTRKQETQYF	TGCGCCAGCAGCCAAGGGACTAGAAAGCAAGAGACCCAGTACTTC
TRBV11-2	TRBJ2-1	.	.	CASSLERGTYNEQFF	TGTGCCAGCAGCTTAGAGAGGGGAACCTACAATGAGCAGTTCTTC
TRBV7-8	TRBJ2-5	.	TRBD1	CASSFELGATGRIEETQYF	TGTGCCAGCAGCTTCGAATTGGGGGCGACAGGGAGAATTGAAGAGACCCAGTACTTC
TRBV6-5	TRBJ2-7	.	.	CASNEGSYEQYF	TGTGCCAGCAATGAGGGTTCCTACGAGCAGTACTTC
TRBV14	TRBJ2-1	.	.	CASSKRHGPHNEQFF	TGTGCCAGCAGCAAAAGACATGGGCCTCACAATGAGCAGTTCTTC
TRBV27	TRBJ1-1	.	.	CASSFDRIIGTSFTEAFF	TGTGCCAGCAGTTTTGACAGGATAATAGGGACGTCTTTCACTGAAGCTTTCTTT
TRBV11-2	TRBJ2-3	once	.	CASSLMSQTATDTQYF	TGTGCCAGCAGCTTAATGTCCCAGACAGCCACAGATACGCAGTATTTT
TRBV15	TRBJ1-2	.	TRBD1	CATSRGADRGYGYTF	TGTGCCACCAGCAGAGGGGCCGACAGGGGCTATGGCTACACCTTC
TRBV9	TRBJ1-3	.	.	CASSVAQGGLGNTIYF	TGTGCCAGCAGCGTAGCTCAGGGAGGCCTCGGAAACACCATATATTTT
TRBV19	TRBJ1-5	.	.	CASRIRDNNQPQHF	TGTGCCAGTAGGATCAGGGACAATAATCAGCCCCAGCATTTT
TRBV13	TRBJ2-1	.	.	CASSHPNGNEQFF	TGTGCCAGCAGCCACCCCAACGGCAATGAGCAGTTCTTC
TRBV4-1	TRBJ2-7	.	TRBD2	CASSQDSPTSETWDEQYF	TGCGCCAGCAGCCAAGATTCACCGACTAGCGAGACATGGGACGAGCAGTACTTC
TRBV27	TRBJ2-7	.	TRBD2	CASSLSTIASGGTYEQYF	TGTGCCAGCAGTTTATCCACCATAGCTAGCGGGGGAACCTACGAGCAGTACTTC
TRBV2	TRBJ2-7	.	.	CASSAGRTYEQYF	TGTGCCAGCAGCGCTGGACGGACCTACGAGCAGTACTTC
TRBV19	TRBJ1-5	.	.	CASSVGTTNQPQHF	TGTGCCAGTAGTGTTGGGACTACCAATCAGCCCCAGCATTTT
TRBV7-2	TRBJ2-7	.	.	CASSSFRETDEQYF	TGTGCCAGCAGCTCCTTCCGGGAGACAGACGAGCAGTACTTC
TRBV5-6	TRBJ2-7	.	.	CASSLDDGEQYF	TGTGCCAGCAGCTTGGACGACGGGGAGCAGTACTTC
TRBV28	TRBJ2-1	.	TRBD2	CASSWWVAGNNEQFF	TGTGCCAGCAGTTGGTGGGTAGCGGGTAACAATGAGCAGTTCTTC